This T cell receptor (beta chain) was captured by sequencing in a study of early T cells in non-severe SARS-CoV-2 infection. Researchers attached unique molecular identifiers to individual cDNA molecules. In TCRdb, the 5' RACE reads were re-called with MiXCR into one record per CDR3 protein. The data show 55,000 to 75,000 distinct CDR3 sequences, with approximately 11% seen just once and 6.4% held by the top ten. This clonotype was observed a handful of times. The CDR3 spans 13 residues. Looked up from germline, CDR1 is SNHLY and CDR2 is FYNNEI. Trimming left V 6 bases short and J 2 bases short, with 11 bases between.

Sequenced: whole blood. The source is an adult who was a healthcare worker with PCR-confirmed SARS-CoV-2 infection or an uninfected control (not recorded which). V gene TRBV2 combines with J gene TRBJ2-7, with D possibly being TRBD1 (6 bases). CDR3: CASRDRRAYEQYF. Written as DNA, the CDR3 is TGTGCCAGCAGGGACAGACGAGCCTACGAGCAGTACTTC.